This T cell receptor (beta chain) was recorded in a study of shared clonotypes between healthy human individuals. Measured with immunoSEQ multiplex PCR; TCRdb has only the in-frame clones, and not every one. The sample comprises approximately 2,200,000 clones, about 93% of which are singletons, and under 2% rests with the top ten. Positive CCR7 selection of CD45RO-negative cells yielded the naive CD8 cells, and terminally differentiated effector memory CD45RA+ cells were excluded. There are 15 residues in the CDR3. The ends lost 8 bases at V and 1 base at J; junction bases unmatched: 6. Germline assignment: CDR1 LGHNA and CDR2 YSLEER.

The clonotype originates from a man between 18 and 29 years old in good health. Some clones in this sample may be carry-over from other donors' samples. The chain uses TRBV4-3 and TRBJ2-2, with 8 bases matching TRBD1. Sequencing used naive CD8+ T cells from PBMCs. DNA of the CDR3: TGCGCCAGCGCAACCGGGACAGGGAACACCGGGGAGCTGTTTTTT. Translating it yields CASATGTGNTGELFF.